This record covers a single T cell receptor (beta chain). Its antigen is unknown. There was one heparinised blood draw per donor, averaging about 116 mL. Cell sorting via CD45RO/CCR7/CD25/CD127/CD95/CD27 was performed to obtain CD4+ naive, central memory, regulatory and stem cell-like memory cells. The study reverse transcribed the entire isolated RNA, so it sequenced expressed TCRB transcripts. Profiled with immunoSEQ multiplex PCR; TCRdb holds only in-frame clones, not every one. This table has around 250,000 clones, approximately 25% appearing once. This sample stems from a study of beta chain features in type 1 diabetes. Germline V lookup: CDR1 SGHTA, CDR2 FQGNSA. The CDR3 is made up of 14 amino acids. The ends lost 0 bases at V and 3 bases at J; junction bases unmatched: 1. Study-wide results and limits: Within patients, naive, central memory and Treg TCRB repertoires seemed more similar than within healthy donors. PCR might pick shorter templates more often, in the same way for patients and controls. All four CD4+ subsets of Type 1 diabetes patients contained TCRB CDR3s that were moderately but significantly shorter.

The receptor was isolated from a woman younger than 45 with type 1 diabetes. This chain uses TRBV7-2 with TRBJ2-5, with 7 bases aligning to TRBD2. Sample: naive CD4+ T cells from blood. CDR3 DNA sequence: TGTGCCAGCAGCTTAGCCGGGACTAAAGAGACCCAGTACTTC. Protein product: CASSLAGTKETQYF.